This T cell receptor (beta chain) was identified in a study of T-cell memory formation after mild COVID-19. General observations from the study: While clones contracting from day 15 to 85 were balanced between CD4 and CD8, later expanders leaned CD4+.

Sample barcodes and UMIs were carried by the TCR alpha and TCR beta cDNA libraries that 5'RACE generated with constant-segment primers. From the 5' RACE reads, TCRdb called clonotypes with MiXCR, one entry per CDR3 protein. In the table there are under 250,000 distinct CDR3 sequences, more than 9% of which are singletons. This clonotype appeared a few times. Its target is not known. The TCR sequence derives from a man between 18 and 29 years old who had mild COVID-19 (a few samples of this study predate the infection). Cell type and time point are not known. The sequenced sample was PBMCs or a T cell subset sorted from them (not recorded which).

The CDR3 bases are TGTGCCAGCAGCTTAGTCTTAGCGGGGGGCCCAATGGAGACCCAGTACTTC. Translation gives CASSLVLAGGPMETQYF. The chain joins TRBV11-2 to TRBJ2-5; the match to TRBD2 covers 10 bases. V was pared by 1 base and J by 5 bases, with 10 bases of the junction left unmatched. Germline CDR1 reads SGHAT; CDR2 reads FQNNGV. The length of the CDR3 is 17 residues.